The rows below give T cell receptor beta chains drawn from one sample of a study of CD8+ T cells in alopecia areata. Here immunoSEQ multiplex PCR was the method, and the copy in TCRdb shows in-frame clones only, minus some. This table has about 190,000 clones, 50% to 60% appearing once. Here the sequenced sample was CD4+ T cells sorted from blood, taken at week 4, from a patient treated with tofacitinib. These receptors originate from a human donor with alopecia areata. Each CDR3 is given with its conserved first and last residue. Each record gives: D gene, J gene, V gene, clone size, CDR3 protein, CDR3 DNA. A D gene is named only where the DNA matches it firmly. Clone size is shown for a subset of rows, as once, few, many or a class of expanded clone.

D gene: .
J gene: TRBJ2-4
V gene: TRBV2
clone size: .
CDR3 protein: CASSEKGRLDIQYF
CDR3 DNA: TGTGCCAGCAGTGAAAAGGGCCGATTGGACATTCAGTACTTC

D gene: TRBD1
J gene: TRBJ2-5
V gene: TRBV2
clone size: .
CDR3 protein: CASSLETGALGETQYF
CDR3 DNA: TGTGCCAGCAGTCTAGAGACAGGGGCCTTGGGGGAGACCCAGTACTTC

D gene: TRBD1
J gene: TRBJ2-7
V gene: TRBV4-3
clone size: .
CDR3 protein: CASSQDSLRDSHYEQYF
CDR3 DNA: TGCGCCAGCAGCCAAGACTCACTACGGGACAGCCACTACGAGCAGTACTTC

D gene: TRBD1
J gene: TRBJ2-3
V gene: TRBV5-4
clone size: many
CDR3 protein: CASSGGGQGRADTQYF
CDR3 DNA: TGTGCCAGCAGCGGTGGCGGACAGGGGAGAGCAGATACGCAGTATTTT

D gene: .
J gene: TRBJ1-5
V gene: TRBV30
clone size: .
CDR3 protein: CAWSYVEDQPQHF
CDR3 DNA: TGTGCCTGGAGTTATGTGGAGGATCAGCCCCAGCATTTT

D gene: .
J gene: TRBJ1-2
V gene: TRBV5-1
clone size: few
CDR3 protein: CASSSEGVDGYTF
CDR3 DNA: TGCGCCAGCAGCTCGGAGGGGGTAGATGGCTACACCTTC

D gene: .
J gene: TRBJ2-2
V gene: TRBV4-2
clone size: .
CDR3 protein: CASSQEGRSGELFF
CDR3 DNA: TGTGCCAGCAGCCAAGAAGGGCGATCCGGGGAGCTGTTTTTT

D gene: TRBD2
J gene: TRBJ2-3
V gene: TRBV29-1
clone size: .
CDR3 protein: CSVPSGSLTDTQYF
CDR3 DNA: TGCAGCGTTCCTAGCGGGAGCCTGACAGATACGCAGTATTTT

D gene: TRBD2
J gene: TRBJ2-7
V gene: TRBV7-9
clone size: .
CDR3 protein: CASSSGLAGAFHEQYF
CDR3 DNA: TGTGCCAGCAGCTCGGGACTAGCGGGAGCTTTTCACGAGCAGTACTTC

D gene: .
J gene: TRBJ1-1
V gene: TRBV29-1
clone size: .
CDR3 protein: CSAENTEAFF
CDR3 DNA: TGCAGCGCCGAGAACACTGAAGCTTTCTTT

D gene: .
J gene: TRBJ1-5
V gene: TRBV30
clone size: .
CDR3 protein: CAWSLRAGQPQHF
CDR3 DNA: TGTGCCTGGAGTTTACGGGCGGGTCAGCCCCAGCATTTT

D gene: TRBD2
J gene: TRBJ2-7
V gene: TRBV30
clone size: .
CDR3 protein: CAWRLRGLAGGPYEQYF
CDR3 DNA: TGTGCCTGGAGACTCAGGGGACTAGCGGGAGGACCCTACGAGCAGTACTTC

D gene: .
J gene: TRBJ2-2
V gene: TRBV30
clone size: .
CDR3 protein: CAWKLSTGELFF
CDR3 DNA: TGTGCCTGGAAGCTCAGCACCGGGGAGCTGTTTTTT

D gene: .
J gene: TRBJ2-2
V gene: TRBV9
clone size: .
CDR3 protein: CASSVVDLTGELFF
CDR3 DNA: TGTGCCAGCAGCGTTGTAGATCTGACCGGGGAGCTGTTTTTT

D gene: .
J gene: TRBJ1-2
V gene: TRBV6-1
clone size: .
CDR3 protein: CASRVSSGVGYTF
CDR3 DNA: TGTGCCAGCCGTGTCAGCTCCGGTGTGGGCTACACCTTC

D gene: TRBD1
J gene: TRBJ2-5
V gene: TRBV18
clone size: .
CDR3 protein: CASRQGKETQYF
CDR3 DNA: TGTGCCAGCCGACAGGGAAAAGAGACCCAGTACTTC

D gene: .
J gene: TRBJ1-5
V gene: TRBV6-6
clone size: .
CDR3 protein: CASSYGSGQPQHF
CDR3 DNA: TGTGCCAGCAGTTACGGGTCGGGCCAGCCCCAGCATTTT

D gene: TRBD2
J gene: TRBJ2-7
V gene: TRBV29-1
clone size: .
CDR3 protein: CSVLAGPYEQYF
CDR3 DNA: TGCAGCGTTCTAGCGGGGCCCTACGAGCAGTACTTC

D gene: TRBD1
J gene: TRBJ1-5
V gene: TRBV6-6
clone size: .
CDR3 protein: CASSGQGSNQPQHF
CDR3 DNA: TGTGCCAGCAGCGGACAGGGTAGCAATCAGCCCCAGCATTTT

D gene: .
J gene: TRBJ2-2
V gene: TRBV7-2
clone size: few
CDR3 protein: CASSFRASNTGELFF
CDR3 DNA: TGTGCCAGCAGCTTCCGGGCCTCGAACACCGGGGAGCTGTTTTTT

D gene: .
J gene: TRBJ2-2
V gene: TRBV7-9
clone size: .
CDR3 protein: CASSFAQRGNTGELFF
CDR3 DNA: TGTGCCAGCAGCTTCGCCCAGAGGGGGAACACCGGGGAGCTGTTTTTT

D gene: .
J gene: TRBJ2-4
V gene: TRBV2
clone size: few
CDR3 protein: CARSPGGDNIQYF
CDR3 DNA: TGTGCCAGATCTCCCGGAGGCGATAACATTCAGTACTTC

D gene: .
J gene: TRBJ2-6
V gene: TRBV6-5
clone size: .
CDR3 protein: CASTPTGANVLTF
CDR3 DNA: TGTGCCAGCACTCCTACTGGGGCCAACGTCCTGACTTTC

D gene: TRBD1
J gene: TRBJ1-5
V gene: TRBV27
clone size: .
CDR3 protein: CASSLQGGIGQPQHF
CDR3 DNA: TGTGCCAGCAGTCTACAGGGGGGTATCGGCCAGCCCCAGCATTTT

D gene: .
J gene: TRBJ2-1
V gene: TRBV30
clone size: .
CDR3 protein: CAWSVRQPNEQFF
CDR3 DNA: TGTGCCTGGAGTGTCCGACAGCCCAATGAGCAGTTCTTC

D gene: .
J gene: TRBJ2-2
V gene: TRBV29-1
clone size: .
CDR3 protein: CSVRSPGPRGTGELFF
CDR3 DNA: TGCAGCGTTAGGTCACCGGGACCTCGCGGCACCGGGGAGCTGTTTTTT

D gene: .
J gene: TRBJ2-7
V gene: TRBV25-1
clone size: .
CDR3 protein: CASSEVATAIYEQYF
CDR3 DNA: TGTGCCAGCAGTGAAGTGGCAACAGCCATTTACGAGCAGTACTTC

D gene: .
J gene: TRBJ2-7
V gene: TRBV7-2
clone size: .
CDR3 protein: CASSLVRGVGYEQYF
CDR3 DNA: TGTGCCAGCAGCTTAGTGCGGGGCGTCGGGTACGAGCAGTACTTC

D gene: TRBD2
J gene: TRBJ2-7
V gene: TRBV6-6
clone size: once
CDR3 protein: CATLLGLGAYEQYF
CDR3 DNA: TGTGCCACCTTACTCGGACTAGGCGCCTACGAGCAGTACTTC

D gene: .
J gene: TRBJ1-1
V gene: TRBV4-3
clone size: .
CDR3 protein: CASTSRVAGSNTEAFF
CDR3 DNA: TGCGCCAGCACCTCCAGGGTCGCGGGATCTAACACTGAAGCTTTCTTT

D gene: TRBD1
J gene: TRBJ2-3
V gene: TRBV5-1
clone size: .
CDR3 protein: CASSLLAGGGDTQYF
CDR3 DNA: TGCGCCAGCAGCTTGTTGGCAGGGGGCGGAGATACGCAGTATTTT

D gene: .
J gene: TRBJ1-1
V gene: TRBV10-3
clone size: .
CDR3 protein: CATSSGDSMNTEAFF
CDR3 DNA: TGTGCCACAAGCTCCGGCGACAGTATGAACACTGAAGCTTTCTTT

D gene: .
J gene: TRBJ2-5
V gene: TRBV4-2
clone size: .
CDR3 protein: CASSQDGGGSVQETQYF
CDR3 DNA: TGTGCCAGCAGCCAGGATGGGGGCGGTAGCGTCCAAGAGACCCAGTACTTC

D gene: .
J gene: TRBJ2-1
V gene: TRBV29-1
clone size: once
CDR3 protein: CSVDVSVGQNNEQFF
CDR3 DNA: TGCAGCGTTGACGTTTCGGTTGGGCAGAACAATGAGCAGTTCTTC

D gene: .
J gene: TRBJ1-5
V gene: TRBV7-9
clone size: .
CDR3 protein: CASSSQRRQLHF
CDR3 DNA: TGTGCCAGCAGCTCCCAGCGCCGCCAACTGCATTTT

D gene: .
J gene: TRBJ1-2
V gene: TRBV19
clone size: .
CDR3 protein: CASSIRGGYTF
CDR3 DNA: TGTGCCAGTAGTATTCGCGGTGGCTACACCTTC

D gene: .
J gene: TRBJ1-1
V gene: TRBV6-5
clone size: once
CDR3 protein: CASSTGYSEAFF
CDR3 DNA: TGTGCCAGCAGTACAGGGTATTCAGAAGCTTTCTTT

D gene: .
J gene: TRBJ2-1
V gene: TRBV30
clone size: .
CDR3 protein: CAGSPNNEQFF
CDR3 DNA: TGTGCCGGGTCTCCCAACAATGAGCAGTTCTTC

D gene: TRBD2
J gene: TRBJ2-2
V gene: TRBV4-2
clone size: .
CDR3 protein: CASSPYPSGRLAGELFF
CDR3 DNA: TGTGCCAGCAGCCCCTACCCTAGCGGGAGGTTGGCTGGGGAGCTGTTTTTT

D gene: .
J gene: TRBJ2-7
V gene: TRBV30
clone size: .
CDR3 protein: CAWSRGPYEQYF
CDR3 DNA: TGTGCCTGGAGCCGGGGGCCATACGAGCAGTACTTC

D gene: TRBD1
J gene: TRBJ2-1
V gene: TRBV4-1
clone size: once
CDR3 protein: CASSGYRGRTYNEQFF
CDR3 DNA: TGCGCCAGCAGCGGTTACAGGGGGCGCACCTACAATGAGCAGTTCTTC

D gene: .
J gene: TRBJ2-7
V gene: TRBV2
clone size: .
CDR3 protein: CASGGTVGEQYF
CDR3 DNA: TGTGCCAGCGGGGGGACAGTTGGGGAGCAGTACTTC

D gene: .
J gene: TRBJ1-1
V gene: TRBV30
clone size: .
CDR3 protein: CAWSAGTNTEAFF
CDR3 DNA: TGTGCCTGGAGTGCAGGGACGAACACTGAAGCTTTCTTT

D gene: TRBD1
J gene: TRBJ2-2
V gene: TRBV30
clone size: once
CDR3 protein: CAWSVQGYTGELSF
CDR3 DNA: TGTGCCTGGAGCGTACAGGGGTACACCGGGGAGCTGTCTTTT

D gene: TRBD1
J gene: TRBJ1-3
V gene: TRBV4-1
clone size: .
CDR3 protein: CASSQERTGSGNTIYF
CDR3 DNA: TGTGCCAGCAGCCAAGAGAGGACAGGGTCAGGAAACACCATATATTTT

D gene: TRBD1
J gene: TRBJ1-1
V gene: TRBV25-1
clone size: once
CDR3 protein: CASSERDRPYTEAFF
CDR3 DNA: TGTGCCAGCAGTGAACGGGACAGGCCCTACACTGAAGCTTTCTTT

D gene: TRBD2
J gene: TRBJ2-5
V gene: TRBV29-1
clone size: .
CDR3 protein: CSVPTSGVVETQYF
CDR3 DNA: TGCAGCGTGCCGACTAGCGGAGTGGTAGAGACCCAGTACTTC

D gene: .
J gene: TRBJ1-1
V gene: TRBV29-1
clone size: .
CDR3 protein: CSVENGQNTEAFF
CDR3 DNA: TGCAGCGTTGAAAACGGGCAGAACACTGAAGCTTTCTTT

D gene: .
J gene: TRBJ2-3
V gene: TRBV29-1
clone size: .
CDR3 protein: CSVVKGGSADTQYF
CDR3 DNA: TGCAGCGTTGTAAAGGGTGGTTCCGCAGATACGCAGTATTTT

D gene: .
J gene: TRBJ2-7
V gene: TRBV29-1
clone size: .
CDR3 protein: CSVSPGHPYEQYF
CDR3 DNA: TGCAGCGTCTCCCCGGGACACCCCTACGAGCAGTACTTC

D gene: .
J gene: TRBJ1-5
V gene: TRBV2
clone size: .
CDR3 protein: CASSEGLLGQPQHF
CDR3 DNA: TGTGCCAGCAGTGAAGGGCTGCTGGGGCAGCCCCAGCATTTT

D gene: TRBD2
J gene: TRBJ2-3
V gene: TRBV5-1
clone size: few
CDR3 protein: CASSYSGGSTDTQYF
CDR3 DNA: TGCGCCAGCAGCTATAGCGGGGGGAGCACAGATACGCAGTATTTT

D gene: .
J gene: TRBJ2-7
V gene: TRBV2
clone size: few
CDR3 protein: CASSEASGTYEQYF
CDR3 DNA: TGTGCCAGCAGTGAAGCGTCGGGAACCTACGAGCAGTACTTC

D gene: .
J gene: TRBJ2-5
V gene: TRBV15
clone size: .
CDR3 protein: CATSRDLGTGQETQYF
CDR3 DNA: TGTGCCACCAGCAGAGATTTAGGAACAGGGCAAGAGACCCAGTACTTC

D gene: TRBD1
J gene: TRBJ1-2
V gene: TRBV29-1
clone size: few
CDR3 protein: CSALQGRLDGYTF
CDR3 DNA: TGCAGCGCCCTACAGGGGCGGTTGGATGGCTACACCTTC

D gene: .
J gene: TRBJ1-1
V gene: TRBV30
clone size: .
CDR3 protein: CAWSASPGGEAFF
CDR3 DNA: TGTGCCTGGAGTGCCTCCCCCGGGGGCGAAGCTTTCTTT

D gene: .
J gene: TRBJ1-1
V gene: TRBV28
clone size: .
CDR3 protein: CASSLGPPNTEAFF
CDR3 DNA: TGTGCCAGCAGTTTGGGACCGCCGAACACTGAAGCTTTCTTT

D gene: TRBD1
J gene: TRBJ2-3
V gene: TRBV29-1
clone size: .
CDR3 protein: CSPRTGPRGTQYF
CDR3 DNA: TGCAGCCCCCGGACAGGGCCCAGAGGTACGCAGTATTTT

D gene: TRBD2
J gene: TRBJ2-1
V gene: TRBV18
clone size: .
CDR3 protein: CASSPWTSVYEQFF
CDR3 DNA: TGTGCCAGCTCACCCTGGACTAGCGTCTATGAGCAGTTCTTC

D gene: .
J gene: TRBJ2-7
V gene: TRBV4-3
clone size: few
CDR3 protein: CASSRWFEQYF
CDR3 DNA: TGCGCCAGCAGCCGATGGTTTGAGCAGTACTTC